The entry below describes one TCR beta chain. The target antigen is unknown. Each donor was healthy, and each was a bone marrow donor. The entry originates in a study of cytomegalovirus exposure and HLA in healthy donors. In germline, CDR1 is SGHDN, CDR2 FVKESK. CDR3 length: 14 residues. Trimming took off 2 bases at V and 4 bases at J, with 6 bases between the two ends. Primers included in the PCR were 60 Vbeta and 13 Jbeta primers. The data were produced by immunoSEQ multiplex PCR, yet TCRdb's version contains in-frame clones alone and is incomplete. Here the sample spans more than 95,000 clones, 60% to 85% being singletons. Broader study findings: Later analysis placed DRB1 highest and HLA-C lowest in TCR association rates, which differed by HLA locus.

The genes are TRBV14 and TRBJ1-6, with D uncertain. This clonotype was obtained from a man aged 45 to 65 in good health and CMV-seronegative. The sequencing input was PBMCs. The CDR3: CASSQRGYNSPLHF. DNA for the CDR3: TGTGCCAGCAGCCAACGAGGGTATAATTCACCCCTCCACTTT.